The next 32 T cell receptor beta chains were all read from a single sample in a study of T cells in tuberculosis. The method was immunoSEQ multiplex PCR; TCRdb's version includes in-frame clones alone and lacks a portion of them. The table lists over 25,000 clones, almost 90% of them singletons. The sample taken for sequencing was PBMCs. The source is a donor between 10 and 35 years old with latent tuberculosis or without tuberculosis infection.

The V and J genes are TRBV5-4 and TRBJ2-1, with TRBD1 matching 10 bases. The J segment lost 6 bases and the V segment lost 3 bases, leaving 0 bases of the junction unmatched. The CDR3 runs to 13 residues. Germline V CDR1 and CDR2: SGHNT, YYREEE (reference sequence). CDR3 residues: CASSWTGGNEQFF. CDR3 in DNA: TGTGCCAGCAGCTGGACAGGGGGCAATGAGCAGTTCTTC.

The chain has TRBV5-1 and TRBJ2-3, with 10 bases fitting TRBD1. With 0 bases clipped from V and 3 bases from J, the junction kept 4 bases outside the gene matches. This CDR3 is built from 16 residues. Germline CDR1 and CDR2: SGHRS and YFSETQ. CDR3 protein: CASSLADRGRTDTQYF. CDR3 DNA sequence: TGCGCCAGCAGCTTGGCCGACAGGGGGCGAACAGATACGCAGTATTTT.

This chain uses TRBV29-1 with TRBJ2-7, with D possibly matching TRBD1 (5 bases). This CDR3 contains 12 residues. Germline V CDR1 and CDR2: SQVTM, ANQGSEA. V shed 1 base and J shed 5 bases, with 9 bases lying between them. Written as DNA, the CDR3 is TGCAGCGTTGAAGGTGTAGGGGACGAGCAGTACTTC. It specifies CSVEGVGDEQYF.

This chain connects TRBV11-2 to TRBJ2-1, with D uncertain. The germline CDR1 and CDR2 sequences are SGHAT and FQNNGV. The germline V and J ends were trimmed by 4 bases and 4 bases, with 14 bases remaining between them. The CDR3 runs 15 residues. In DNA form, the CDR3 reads TGTGCCAGCAGCTCGACCCCCCAGGTATACAATGAGCAGTTCTTC. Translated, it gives CASSSTPQVYNEQFF.

In nucleotides, the CDR3 is TGTGCCAGCAGCTTAGAGGGGCGCTATAATTCACCCCTCCACTTT. Translating gives CASSLEGRYNSPLHF. This chain links TRBV7-2 with TRBJ1-6, with D perhaps matching TRBD1 (5 bases). The V gene's germline CDR1 is SGHTA and CDR2 FQGNSA. V was cut by 1 base and J by 3 bases, with 7 bases left in between. This CDR3 contains 15 residues.

CDR3 sequence reads: CASSVDSSTEAFF. In DNA, the CDR3 is TGTGCCAGCAGCGTAGACAGTTCTACTGAAGCTTTCTTT. The chain has TRBV9 and TRBJ1-1; no reliable D call. Trimming shortened V by 0 bases and J by 5 bases, and 8 bases separated the two germline ends. This CDR3 is built from 13 residues. CDR1 is SGDLS and CDR2 is YYNGEE in the germline V gene. Combining the CDR3 with reference TRBV9 and TRBJ1-1 gives the whole variable domain DSGVTQTPKHLITATGQRVTLRCSPRSGDLSVYWYQQSLDQGLQFLIQYYNGEERAKGNILERFSAQQFPDLHSELNLSSLELGDSALYFCASSVDSSTEAFFGQGTRLTVV.

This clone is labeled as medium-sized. This CDR3 reads CSVRGVGLEDTQYF. CDR3 nucleotide sequence: TGCAGCGTCCGCGGGGTAGGGCTCGAGGATACGCAGTATTTT. The chain combines TRBV29-1 with TRBJ2-3, with D possibly matching TRBD2 (6 bases). The CDR3 extends over 14 amino acids. CDR1 and CDR2 from the germline V gene are SQVTM and ANQGSEA. Trimming took off 6 bases at V and 6 bases at J, with 19 bases between the two ends.

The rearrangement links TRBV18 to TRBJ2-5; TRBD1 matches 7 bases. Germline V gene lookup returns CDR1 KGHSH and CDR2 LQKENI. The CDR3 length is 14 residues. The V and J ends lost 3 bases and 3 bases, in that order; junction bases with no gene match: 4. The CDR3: CASSPPGQKETQYF. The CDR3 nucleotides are TGTGCCAGCTCACCTCCGGGACAGAAAGAGACCCAGTACTTC.

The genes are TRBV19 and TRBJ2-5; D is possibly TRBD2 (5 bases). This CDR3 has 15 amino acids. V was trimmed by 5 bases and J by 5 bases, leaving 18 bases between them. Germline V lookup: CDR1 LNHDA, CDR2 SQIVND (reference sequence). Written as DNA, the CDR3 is TGTGCCAGTAGTGCCGGGAATGCGCGGCTCGAGACCCAGTACTTC. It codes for CASSAGNARLETQYF.

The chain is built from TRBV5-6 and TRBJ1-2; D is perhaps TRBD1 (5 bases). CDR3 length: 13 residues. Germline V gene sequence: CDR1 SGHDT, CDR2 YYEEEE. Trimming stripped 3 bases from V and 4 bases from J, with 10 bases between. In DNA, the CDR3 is TGTGCCAGCAGCTACCAAAGGGGCTATGGCTACACCTTC. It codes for CASSYQRGYGYTF.

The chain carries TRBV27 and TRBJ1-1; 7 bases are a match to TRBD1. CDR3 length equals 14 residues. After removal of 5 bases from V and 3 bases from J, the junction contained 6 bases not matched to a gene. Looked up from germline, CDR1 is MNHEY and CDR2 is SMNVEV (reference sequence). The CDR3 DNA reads TGTGCCAGCAGTCCGACAGGGTATTACACTGAAGCTTTCTTT. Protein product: CASSPTGYYTEAFF.

The CDR3 spells CASSRGNGRQPQHF. The DNA for the CDR3 is TGTGCCAGCAGCCGGGGTAACGGGAGGCAGCCCCAGCATTTT. The gene calls are TRBV6-5 and TRBJ1-5; D is unresolved. Germline values: CDR1 MNHEY, CDR2 SVGAGI. The CDR3 contains 14 residues. V lost 6 bases, J lost 7 bases, and 16 bases lay in between.

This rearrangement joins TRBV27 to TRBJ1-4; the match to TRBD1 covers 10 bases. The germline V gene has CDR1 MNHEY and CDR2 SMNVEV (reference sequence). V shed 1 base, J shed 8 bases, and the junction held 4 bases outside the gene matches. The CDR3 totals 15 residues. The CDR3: CASSLFRTGGEKLFF. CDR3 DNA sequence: TGTGCCAGCAGTTTATTTAGGACAGGGGGAGAAAAACTGTTTTTT.

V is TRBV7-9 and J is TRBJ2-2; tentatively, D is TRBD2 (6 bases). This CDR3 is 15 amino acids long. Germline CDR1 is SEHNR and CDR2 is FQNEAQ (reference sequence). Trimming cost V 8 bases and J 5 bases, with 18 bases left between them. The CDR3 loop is CASPTEGRLTGELFF. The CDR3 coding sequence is TGTGCCAGCCCAACGGAGGGCAGGTTGACCGGGGAGCTGTTTTTT. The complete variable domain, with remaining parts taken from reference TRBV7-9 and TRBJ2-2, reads DTGVSQNPRHKITKRGQNVTFRCDPISEHNRLYWYRQTLGQGPEFLTYFQNEAQLEKSRLLSDRFSAERPKGSFSTLEIQRTEQGDSAMYLCASPTEGRLTGELFFGEGSRLTVL.

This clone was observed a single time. The CDR3: CASSLYGEPYEQYF. In DNA form, the CDR3 reads TGCGCCAGCAGCTTGTACGGGGAACCCTACGAGCAGTACTTC. The chain combines TRBV5-1 with TRBJ2-7, with a possible D match to TRBD2 (5 bases). There are 14 residues in the CDR3. Trimming left V 1 base short and J 2 bases short, with 10 bases between. Germline CDR1 reads SGHRS; CDR2 reads YFSETQ.

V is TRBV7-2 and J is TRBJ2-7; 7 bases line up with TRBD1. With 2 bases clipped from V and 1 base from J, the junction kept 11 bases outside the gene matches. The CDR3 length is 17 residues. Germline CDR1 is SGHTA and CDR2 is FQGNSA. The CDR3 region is CASSLIRYRDSSYEQYF. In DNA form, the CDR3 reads TGTGCCAGCAGCTTAATTCGGTACCGGGACAGTTCCTACGAGCAGTACTTC.

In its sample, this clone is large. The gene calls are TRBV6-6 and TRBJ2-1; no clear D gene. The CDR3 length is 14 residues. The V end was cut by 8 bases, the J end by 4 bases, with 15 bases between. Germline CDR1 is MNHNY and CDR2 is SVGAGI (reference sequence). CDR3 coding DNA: TGTGCCAGCTCTAACGACCCCGGGTACAATGAGCAGTTCTTC. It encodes CASSNDPGYNEQFF.

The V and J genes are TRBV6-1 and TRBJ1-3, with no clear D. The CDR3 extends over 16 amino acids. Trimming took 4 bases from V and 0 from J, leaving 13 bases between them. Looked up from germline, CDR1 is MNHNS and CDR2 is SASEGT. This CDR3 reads CASSVGRYRSGNTIYF. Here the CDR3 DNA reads TGTGCCAGCAGTGTGGGGAGATACCGCTCTGGAAACACCATATATTTT.

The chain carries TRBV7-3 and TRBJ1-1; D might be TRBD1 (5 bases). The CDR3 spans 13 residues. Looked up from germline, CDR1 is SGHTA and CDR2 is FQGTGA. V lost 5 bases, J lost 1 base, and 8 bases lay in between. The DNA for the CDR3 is TGTGCCAGCAGCAACGACAGGAACACTGAAGCTTTCTTT. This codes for CASSNDRNTEAFF.

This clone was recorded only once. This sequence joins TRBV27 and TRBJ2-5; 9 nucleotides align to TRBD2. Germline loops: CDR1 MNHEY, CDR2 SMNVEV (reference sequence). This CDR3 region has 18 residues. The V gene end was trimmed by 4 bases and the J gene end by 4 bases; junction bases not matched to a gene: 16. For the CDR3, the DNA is TGTGCCAGCAGTTACAGGAAGACTAGCGGAGCCCAGGGAGAGACCCAGTACTTC. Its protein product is CASSYRKTSGAQGETQYF.

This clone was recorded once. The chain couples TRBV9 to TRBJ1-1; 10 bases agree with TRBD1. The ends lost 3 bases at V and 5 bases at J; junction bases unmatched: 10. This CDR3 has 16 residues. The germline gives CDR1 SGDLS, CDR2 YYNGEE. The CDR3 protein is CASSGQGQGLRTEAFF. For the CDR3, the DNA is TGTGCCAGCAGCGGACAGGGACAGGGGTTGAGAACTGAAGCTTTCTTT.

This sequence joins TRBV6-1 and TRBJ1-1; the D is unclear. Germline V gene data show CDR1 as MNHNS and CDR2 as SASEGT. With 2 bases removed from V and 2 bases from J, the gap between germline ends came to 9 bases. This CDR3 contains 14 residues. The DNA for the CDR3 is TGTGCCAGCAGTGAATTATACATCAACACTGAAGCTTTCTTT. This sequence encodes CASSELYINTEAFF.

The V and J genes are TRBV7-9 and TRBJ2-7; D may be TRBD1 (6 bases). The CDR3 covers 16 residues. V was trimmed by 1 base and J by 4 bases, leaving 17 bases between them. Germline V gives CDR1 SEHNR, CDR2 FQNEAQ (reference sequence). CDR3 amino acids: CASSLGWAGELYEQYF. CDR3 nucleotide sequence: TGTGCCAGCAGCTTAGGGTGGGCAGGGGAACTTTACGAGCAGTACTTC.

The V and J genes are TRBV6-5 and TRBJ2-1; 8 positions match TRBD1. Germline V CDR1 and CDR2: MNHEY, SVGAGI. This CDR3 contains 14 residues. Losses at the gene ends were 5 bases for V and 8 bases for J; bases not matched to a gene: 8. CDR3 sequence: CASSQRTGRHEQFF. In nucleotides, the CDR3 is TGTGCCAGCAGTCAAAGGACAGGGCGCCATGAGCAGTTCTTC.

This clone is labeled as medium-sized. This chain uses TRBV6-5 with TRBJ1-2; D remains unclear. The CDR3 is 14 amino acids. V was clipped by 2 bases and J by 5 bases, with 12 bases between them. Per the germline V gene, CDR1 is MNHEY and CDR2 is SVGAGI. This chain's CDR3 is CASSYRGGPYGYTF. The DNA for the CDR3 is TGTGCCAGCAGTTACCGAGGAGGGCCTTATGGCTACACCTTC.

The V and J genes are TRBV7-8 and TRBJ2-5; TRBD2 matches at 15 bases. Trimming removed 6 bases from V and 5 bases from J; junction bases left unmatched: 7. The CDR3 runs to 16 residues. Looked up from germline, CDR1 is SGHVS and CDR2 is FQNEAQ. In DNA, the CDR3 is TGTGCCAGCAGTTACGGACTAGCGGGGGGGGTCGAGACCCAGTACTTC. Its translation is CASSYGLAGGVETQYF.

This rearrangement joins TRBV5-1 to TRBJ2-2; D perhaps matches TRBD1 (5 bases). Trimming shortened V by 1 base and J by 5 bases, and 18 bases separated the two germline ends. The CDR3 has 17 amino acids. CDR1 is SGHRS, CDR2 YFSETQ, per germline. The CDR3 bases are TGCGCCAGCAGCTTGCCCCGAAGAACGCCAGGGACCGGGGAGCTGTTTTTT. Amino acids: CASSLPRRTPGTGELFF.

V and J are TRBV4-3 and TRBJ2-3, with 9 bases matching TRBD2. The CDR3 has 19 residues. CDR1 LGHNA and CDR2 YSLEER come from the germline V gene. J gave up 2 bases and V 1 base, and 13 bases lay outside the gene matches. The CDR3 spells CASSQGTASAGGITDTQYF. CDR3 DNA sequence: TGCGCCAGCAGCCAAGGGACCGCTTCGGCGGGGGGGATCACAGATACGCAGTATTTT.

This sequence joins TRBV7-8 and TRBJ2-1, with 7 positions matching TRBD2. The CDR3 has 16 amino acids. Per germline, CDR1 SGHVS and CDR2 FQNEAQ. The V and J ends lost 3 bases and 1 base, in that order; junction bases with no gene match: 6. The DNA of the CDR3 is TGTGCCAGCAGCTTTAGGCCGGGGGGTTCCTACAATGAGCAGTTCTTC. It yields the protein CASSFRPGGSYNEQFF.

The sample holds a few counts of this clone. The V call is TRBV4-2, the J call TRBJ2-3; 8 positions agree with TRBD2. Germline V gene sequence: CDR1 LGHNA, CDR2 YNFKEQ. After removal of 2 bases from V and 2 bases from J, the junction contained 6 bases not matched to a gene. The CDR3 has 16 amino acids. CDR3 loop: CASSQTGGGLTDTQYF. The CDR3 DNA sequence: TGTGCCAGCAGCCAAACGGGCGGGGGGCTCACAGATACGCAGTATTTT.

The CDR3 DNA follows: TGTGCCAGCAGCTCTAGACAGGGAGTGTGGGGTCAGCCCCAGCATTTT. Encoded protein: CASSSRQGVWGQPQHF. The chain joins TRBV28 to TRBJ1-5; TRBD1 agrees at 7 bases. This CDR3 has 16 residues. V was clipped by 6 bases and J by 6 bases; unmatched bases: 14. Germline V gives CDR1 MDHEN, CDR2 SYDVKM.

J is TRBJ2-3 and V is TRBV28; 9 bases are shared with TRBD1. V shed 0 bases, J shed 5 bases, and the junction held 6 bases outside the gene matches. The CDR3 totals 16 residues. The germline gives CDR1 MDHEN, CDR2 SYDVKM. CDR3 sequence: CASSLWPGQGRDTQYF. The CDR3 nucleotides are TGTGCCAGCAGTTTATGGCCGGGACAGGGAAGAGATACGCAGTATTTT.